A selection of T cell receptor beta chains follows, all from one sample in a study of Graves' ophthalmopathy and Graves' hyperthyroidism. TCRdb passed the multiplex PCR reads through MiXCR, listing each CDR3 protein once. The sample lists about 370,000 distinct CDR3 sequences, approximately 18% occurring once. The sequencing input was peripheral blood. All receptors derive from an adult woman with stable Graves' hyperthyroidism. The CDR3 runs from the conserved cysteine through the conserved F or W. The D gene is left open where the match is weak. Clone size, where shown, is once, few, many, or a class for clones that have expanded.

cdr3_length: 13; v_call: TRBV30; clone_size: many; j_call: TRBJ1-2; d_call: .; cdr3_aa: CAWDVVAGYGYTF; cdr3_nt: TGTGCCTGGGACGTTGTAGCAGGCTATGGCTACACCTTC
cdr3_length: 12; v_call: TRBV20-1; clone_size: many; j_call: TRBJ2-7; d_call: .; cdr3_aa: CSARELSYEQYF; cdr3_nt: TGCAGTGCTAGAGAGTTAAGTTACGAGCAGTACTTC
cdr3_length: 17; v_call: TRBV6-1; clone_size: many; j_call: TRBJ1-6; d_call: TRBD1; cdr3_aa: CASTHRRTGGYNSPLHF; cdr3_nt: TGTGCCAGCACCCACAGACGGACAGGGGGTTATAATTCACCCCTCCACTTT
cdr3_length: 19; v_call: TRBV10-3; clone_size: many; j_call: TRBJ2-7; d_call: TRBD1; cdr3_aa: CAISSRRNEDRGFSYEQYF; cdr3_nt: TGTGCCATCAGTTCCCGAAGAAATGAGGACAGGGGGTTTTCCTACGAGCAGTACTTC
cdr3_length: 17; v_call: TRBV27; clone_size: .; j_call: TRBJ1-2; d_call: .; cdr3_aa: CDSGRVPRGFINYGYTF; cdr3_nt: TGTGACAGCGGTAGGGTCCCGCGGGGGTTTATCAACTATGGCTACACCTTC
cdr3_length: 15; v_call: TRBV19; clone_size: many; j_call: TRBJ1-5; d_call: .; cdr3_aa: CASSIEGRVDQPQHF; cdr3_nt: TGTGCCAGTAGTATAGAGGGCAGGGTGGATCAGCCCCAGCATTTT
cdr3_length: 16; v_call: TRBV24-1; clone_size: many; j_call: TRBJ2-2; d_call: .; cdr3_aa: CATSDLGQTGTGELFF; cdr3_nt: TGTGCCACCAGTGATTTAGGGCAAACGGGCACCGGGGAGCTGTTTTTT
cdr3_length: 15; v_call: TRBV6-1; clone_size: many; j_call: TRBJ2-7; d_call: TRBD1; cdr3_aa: CASSDPGQGTYEQYF; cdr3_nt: TGTGCCAGCAGTGACCCGGGACAGGGAACCTACGAGCAGTACTTC
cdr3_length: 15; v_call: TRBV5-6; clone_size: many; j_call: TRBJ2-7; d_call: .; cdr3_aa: CASSLVARSSYEQYF; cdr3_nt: TGTGCCAGCAGCTTGGTAGCTAGGAGCTCCTACGAGCAGTACTTC
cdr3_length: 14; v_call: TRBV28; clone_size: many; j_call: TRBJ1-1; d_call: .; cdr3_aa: CASTPLRTLLEAFF; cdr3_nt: TGTGCCAGCACACCCCTCAGAACCCTGCTTGAAGCTTTCTTT
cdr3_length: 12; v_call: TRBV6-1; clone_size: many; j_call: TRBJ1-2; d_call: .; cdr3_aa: CASHDNGYGYTF; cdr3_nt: TGTGCCAGCCATGATAATGGATATGGCTACACCTTC
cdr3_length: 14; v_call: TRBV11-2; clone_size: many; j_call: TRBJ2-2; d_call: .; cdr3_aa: CASSLQRNTGELFF; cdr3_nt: TGTGCCAGCAGCTTACAGAGGAACACCGGGGAGCTGTTTTTT
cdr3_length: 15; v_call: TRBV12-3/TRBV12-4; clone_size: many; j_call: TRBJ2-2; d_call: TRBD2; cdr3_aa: CASSLAGGQHGELFF; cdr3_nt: TGTGCCAGCAGTTTGGCGGGAGGGCAGCACGGGGAGCTGTTTTTT
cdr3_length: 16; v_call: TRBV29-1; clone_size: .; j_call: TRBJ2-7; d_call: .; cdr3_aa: CSVEGEAGGPSYEQYF; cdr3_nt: TGCAGCGTGGAGGGAGAGGCAGGGGGTCCCTCCTACGAGCAGTACTTC
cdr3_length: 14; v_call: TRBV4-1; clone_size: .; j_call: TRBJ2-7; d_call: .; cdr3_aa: CASSQAWKNYEQYF; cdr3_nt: TGCGCCAGCAGCCAAGCATGGAAAAATTACGAGCAGTACTTC